A single T cell receptor (beta chain) is shown here with its context. The CDR3 is 14 residues long. J gave up 8 bases and V 6 bases, and 8 bases lay outside the gene matches. Germline V lookup: CDR1 MDHEN, CDR2 SYDVKM. The sample is drawn from a study of blood T cell repertoires in COVID-19. Here immunoSEQ multiplex PCR was the method, and the copy in TCRdb shows in-frame clones only, minus some. The table has about 140,000 clones, over 75% seen once. The sequenced sample was PBMCs or T cells enriched from blood (not recorded which). The receptor comes from a man aged 45-65 years in a cohort exposed to, infected with or recovered from COVID-19 (not recorded which). The chain is built from TRBV28 and TRBJ1-2, with 11 bases identical to TRBD1. The CDR3 DNA reads TGTGCCAGCAGCACTGGACAGGGGGCTAAAGGCTACACCTTC. Amino acids: CASSTGQGAKGYTF.